The 24 T cell receptor beta chains presented below share a single source sample, sequenced in a study of T cell responses to AZD1222 COVID-19 vaccine. TCRdb keeps only in-frame clones here, not all; method: immunoSEQ multiplex PCR. The table shows about 140,000 clones, with about 94% occurring only once. This specimen was peripheral blood, taken 28 days after the second AZD1222 dose. The receptor set was obtained from an adult who received the AZD1222 COVID-19 vaccine.

The chain links TRBV11-2 to TRBJ2-7; D remains ambiguous. CDR1 and CDR2 (germline): SGHAT, FQNNGV. The CDR3 extends over 13 amino acids. The V end lost 4 bases, the J end lost 2 bases, and 9 bases lay between the germline ends. The CDR3 DNA follows: TGTGCCAGCAGCTCGGACGAAACCTACGAGCAGTACTTC. This sequence encodes CASSSDETYEQYF.

CDR3 in amino acids: CATHWDGGYEQYF. The CDR3 bases are TGTGCCACCCATTGGGACGGTGGCTACGAGCAGTACTTC. This sequence joins TRBV28 and TRBJ2-7; TRBD1 or TRBD2 may be the D gene (5 bases each). Trimming removed 10 bases at V and 3 bases at J, with 16 bases between. This CDR3 has 13 amino acids. The germline CDR1 and CDR2 sequences are MDHEN and SYDVKM.

The CDR3 DNA is TGTGCCAGCTCACCGGGGGCGATTTTGAACACTGAAGCTTTCTTT. It translates to CASSPGAILNTEAFF. J is TRBJ1-1 and V is TRBV18, with D perhaps TRBD1 (6 bases). This CDR3 has 15 amino acids. CDR1 KGHSH and CDR2 LQKENI come from the germline V gene. The V end lost 3 bases, the J end lost 0 bases, and 11 bases lay between the germline ends.

The CDR3 sequence: CASRLSSGEQFF. CDR3 in DNA: TGTGCCAGCAGGCTAAGCTCGGGTGAGCAGTTCTTC. V usage is TRBV6-5 and J usage is TRBJ2-1, with D uncertain. Germline CDR1 reads MNHEY; CDR2 reads SVGAGI. The CDR3 spans 12 residues. V was trimmed by 6 bases and J by 9 bases, leaving 12 bases between them.

The V call is TRBV5-4, the J call TRBJ2-3; 10 positions match TRBD2. Trimming took 4 bases from V and 3 from J; bases not matched to a gene: 5. The CDR3 has 15 residues. Germline V gene lookup returns CDR1 SGHNT and CDR2 YYREEE (reference sequence). Written as DNA, the CDR3 is TGTGCCAGCAGCCCAGCGGGAGGGAATACAGATACGCAGTATTTT. It yields the protein CASSPAGGNTDTQYF. The entire variable domain, with the rest obtained from reference TRBV5-4 and TRBJ2-3, is as follows: ETGVTQSPTHLIKTRGQQVTLRCSSQSGHNTVSWYQQALGQGPQFIFQYYREEENGRGNFPPRFSGLQFPNYSSELNVNALELDDSALYLCASSPAGGNTDTQYFGPGTRLTVL.

This clone was picked up one time. This chain uses TRBV7-2 with TRBJ2-3, with D hard to call. The CDR3 spans 12 residues. Trimming removed 6 bases at V and 13 bases at J, with 17 bases between. The germline CDR1 and CDR2 sequences are SGHTA and FQGNSA. CDR3 nucleotide sequence: TGTGCCAGCAGTCCAACCGGGTCAGAAGAGTATTTT. Protein product: CASSPTGSEEYF.

This chain uses TRBV7-9 with TRBJ1-6; 7 bases line up with TRBD1. This CDR3 region has 16 residues. Trimming at V came to 2 bases and at J to 3 bases, leaving 4 bases not matched to a gene. Germline-derived CDR1 and CDR2 are SEHNR and FQNEAQ (reference sequence). CDR3 region: CASSLSGGVYNSPLHF. The CDR3 DNA sequence: TGTGCCAGCAGCTTATCAGGGGGAGTCTATAATTCACCCCTCCACTTT.

With regard to this clone: Additional DNA sequences in this sample encode the identical CDR3. The chain employs TRBV12-3 or TRBV12-4 and TRBJ2-5; D is uncertain. V was clipped by 3 bases and J by 4 bases, with 3 bases between them. This CDR3 is built from 11 residues. CDR3 DNA: TGTGCCAGCAGTTTGGGAGAGACCCAGTACTTC. Translating it yields CASSLGETQYF.

The chain carries TRBV27 and TRBJ2-7; D gene ambiguous. CDR3 length: 15 amino acids. CDR1 is MNHEY and CDR2 is SMNVEV in the germline V gene (reference sequence). Trimming shortened V by 0 bases and J by 3 bases, and 12 bases separated the two germline ends. CDR3 region: CASSLSASSIYEQYF. The DNA of the CDR3 is TGTGCCAGCAGTTTATCGGCTAGTTCAATCTACGAGCAGTACTTC.

The CDR3 sequence: CASSLGPYRGRNQPQHF. In DNA, the CDR3 is TGTGCCAGCAGCTTAGGACCTTACAGGGGTCGCAATCAGCCCCAGCATTTT. The V call is TRBV7-2, the J call TRBJ1-5; TRBD1 matches at 7 bases. The CDR3 has 17 amino acids. The trim removed 1 base at V and 2 bases at J, leaving 8 bases unmatched. From germline, CDR1 is SGHTA and CDR2 FQGNSA.

This rearrangement joins TRBV5-6 to TRBJ1-2, with 8 bases identical to TRBD1. The CDR3 is 13 amino acids. Germline V gene lookup returns CDR1 SGHDT and CDR2 YYEEEE. With V trimmed by 5 bases and J by 8 bases, 8 bases remained unmatched. CDR3 protein: CASSAGTGGGYTF. In DNA, the CDR3 is TGTGCCAGCAGTGCCGGGACAGGTGGCGGCTACACCTTC. The full variable domain, with the rest looked up from reference TRBV5-6 and TRBJ1-2, is DAGVTQSPTHLIKTRGQQVTLRCSPKSGHDTVSWYQQALGQGPQFIFQYYEEEERQRGNFPDRFSGHQFPNYSSELNVNALLLGDSALYLCASSAGTGGGYTFGSGTRLTVV.

DNA for the CDR3: TGCGCCAGCAGCCGCGGGAGGACAGGGTCTGAGACCCAGTACTTC. Translated: CASSRGRTGSETQYF. The chain combines TRBV5-1 with TRBJ2-5; D may match TRBD1 or TRBD2 (8 bases each). V gave up 4 bases and J gave up 5 bases, with 18 bases separating them. This CDR3 has 15 residues. Germline assignment: CDR1 SGHRS and CDR2 YFSETQ.

V gene TRBV27 combines with J gene TRBJ2-7; D unclear. Germline CDR1 MNHEY, CDR2 SMNVEV (reference sequence). Trimming removed 2 bases at V and 2 bases at J, with 7 bases between. This CDR3 spans 13 amino acids. DNA of the CDR3: TGTGCCAGCAGTTTAGGTTGGGCCTACGAGCAGTACTTC. Its protein is CASSLGWAYEQYF.

V gene TRBV11-2 combines with J gene TRBJ1-6; D remains unclear. The CDR3 is made up of 15 amino acids. V was trimmed by 5 bases and J by 7 bases, leaving 15 bases between them. Germline CDR1 reads SGHAT; CDR2 reads FQNNGV. In DNA form, the CDR3 reads TGTGCCAGCAGCCAAACCGATAGTCTGAATTCACCCCTCCACTTT. Its protein is CASSQTDSLNSPLHF.

This chain joins TRBV4-3 and TRBJ1-6; possibly TRBD1 for D (5 bases). Trimming removed 0 bases at V and 10 bases at J, with 13 bases between. The CDR3 length is 15 residues. From germline, CDR1 is LGHNA and CDR2 YSLEER. CDR3 nucleotide sequence: TGCGCCAGCAGCCAAGAGGGGGGAGGGCGGTCACCCCTCCACTTT. This codes for CASSQEGGGRSPLHF.

The chain is built from TRBV29-1 and TRBJ1-4, with 8 bases aligning to TRBD1. CDR3 length equals 13 residues. Germline values: CDR1 SQVTM, CDR2 ANQGSEA. The ends lost 7 bases at V and 3 bases at J; junction bases unmatched: 4. The CDR3 coding sequence is TGCAGCGCCAGACAGGGGCCTAATGAAAAACTGTTTTTT. The encoded protein is CSARQGPNEKLFF.

The chain has TRBV9 and TRBJ2-5; 9 bases map to TRBD2. The length of the CDR3 is 17 residues. The germline gives CDR1 SGDLS, CDR2 YYNGEE. V gave up 0 bases and J gave up 3 bases; unmatched junction bases: 9. CDR3 in amino acids: CASSVANPSGVKETQYF. The CDR3 region has the DNA TGTGCCAGCAGCGTAGCTAATCCTAGCGGGGTGAAAGAGACCCAGTACTTC.

The V call is TRBV12-3 or TRBV12-4, the J call TRBJ2-1; D ambiguous. Between the trimmed V and J ends, which lost 6 bases and 10 bases, there was a span of 10 bases. The CDR3 loop spans 11 amino acids. The CDR3 here is CASSSPGEQFF. The CDR3 DNA is TGTGCCAGCAGCTCCCCCGGAGAGCAGTTCTTC.

The table lists this clone with a count of one. The genes are TRBV27 and TRBJ1-4; D call uncertain. The CDR3 has 13 residues. Trimming removed 2 bases from V and 5 bases from J, with 6 bases in between. Germline V gene lookup returns CDR1 MNHEY and CDR2 SMNVEV (reference sequence). The CDR3 region is CASSLPPNEKLFF. The CDR3 DNA sequence: TGTGCCAGCAGTTTACCCCCCAATGAAAAACTGTTTTTT. Combining the CDR3 with reference TRBV27 and TRBJ1-4 gives the whole variable domain EAQVTQNPRYLITVTGKKLTVTCSQNMNHEYMSWYRQDPGLGLRQIYYSMNVEVTDKGDVPEGYKVSRKEKRNFPLILESPSPNQTSLYFCASSLPPNEKLFFGSGTQLSVL.

This clone has just one count. The chain carries TRBV10-3 and TRBJ2-1; D call uncertain. CDR3 size: 14 residues. V gave up 3 bases and J gave up 5 bases, with 11 bases separating them. Germline V gives CDR1 ENHRY, CDR2 SYGVKD. The chain's CDR3 is CAISDFNHNNEQFF. CDR3 DNA: TGTGCCATCAGTGACTTTAACCACAACAATGAGCAGTTCTTC.

The chain recombines TRBV12-2 with TRBJ2-2. TRBV12-2 is noted as a pseudogene. The CDR3 spans 15 residues. Written as DNA, the CDR3 is TGTGCAAGTCGCTTACAAGACCAGAACACCGGGGAGCTGTTTTTT. This encodes CASRLQDQNTGELFF.

This clone was counted only a few times. The chain links TRBV19 to TRBJ1-6; D unresolved. This CDR3 spans 17 amino acids. CDR1 and CDR2 from the germline V gene are LNHDA and SQIVND (reference sequence). V was clipped by 5 bases and J by 0 bases, with 14 bases between them. CDR3 in amino acids: CASSQRESSSYNSPLHF. The CDR3 nucleotides read TGTGCCAGTAGTCAACGGGAATCTAGCTCCTATAATTCACCCCTCCACTTT.

The V call is TRBV6-7, the J call TRBJ1-5; 10 positions match TRBD1. TRBV6-7 is assigned to the ORF class and has an uncertain function. This CDR3 spans 16 amino acids. Trimming removed 4 bases from V and 2 bases from J; junction bases left unmatched: 5. This CDR3 is CASSSGQGMGNQPQHF. CDR3 nucleotides: TGTGCCAGCAGTTCGGGACAGGGGATGGGCAATCAGCCCCAGCATTTT.

This clone occurred once. The V gene is TRBV7-9, the J gene TRBJ1-3, with 7 bases aligning to TRBD1. V gave up 9 bases and J gave up 2 bases; unmatched junction bases: 13. The CDR3 contains 16 residues. The germline gives CDR1 SEHNR, CDR2 FQNEAQ (reference sequence). The CDR3 DNA follows: TGTGCCAGTGCCCTTTCCGGGACAGCGACTGGAAACACCATATATTTT. It translates to CASALSGTATGNTIYF.